The 21 T cell receptor beta chains given below trace back to one sample, sequenced in a study of blood T cell repertoires in COVID-19. Sequenced by immunoSEQ multiplex PCR; TCRdb stores in-frame clones only, minus some. Of approximately 24,000 clones in the sample, about nine tenths were seen once. The sample comprised peripheral blood. The origin of the receptors is a human donor with active COVID-19. The donor label of this sample is uncertain.

The chain links TRBV28 to TRBJ1-2, with 9 bases fitting TRBD1. Trimming removed 8 bases from V and 4 bases from J; junction bases left unmatched: 14. The CDR3 sequence is 16 residues long. Germline CDR1 and CDR2: MDHEN and SYDVKM. CDR3 DNA sequence: TGTGCCAGCGAGACGGGACAGGGACTACTAATCTATGGCTACACCTTC. Protein product: CASETGQGLLIYGYTF.

The chain recombines TRBV30 with TRBJ2-7; 10 bases map to TRBD1. Germline-derived CDR1 and CDR2 are GTSNPN and SVGIG (reference sequence). After removal of 3 bases from V and 11 bases from J, the junction contained 10 bases not matched to a gene. The CDR3 totals 13 residues. DNA of the CDR3: TGTGCCTGGAGCGGGGGACAGGGGATAAGCGAGTACTTC. This encodes CAWSGGQGISEYF.

A word on this clone: Mismatch with germline at one junction end may stem from a read error. The J gene is TRBJ1-4, the V gene TRBV27; 7 bases agree with TRBD1. From germline, CDR1 is MNHEY and CDR2 SMNVEV (reference sequence). The CDR3 sequence is 15 residues long. Here the CDR3 DNA reads TGTGCCAGCAGTCAGAACCGGGACAGTGTTGAAAGACTGTTTTTT. The encoded protein is CASSQNRDSVERLFF.

The CDR3 DNA reads as TGTGCCAGCAGCTTAGTCGTTGCAGATACGCAGTATTTT. Encoded protein: CASSLVVADTQYF. The rearrangement joins TRBV7-2 to TRBJ2-3; D unresolved. Germline values: CDR1 SGHTA, CDR2 FQGNSA. The CDR3 has 13 residues. Trimming removed 1 base from V and 4 bases from J, with 6 bases in between.

This clone was seen only a few times. DNA of the CDR3: TGTGCCAGCAGTTACTCGACTGGCAGTTACAATGAGCAGTTCTTC. This sequence encodes CASSYSTGSYNEQFF. The chain combines TRBV6-6 with TRBJ2-1, with no clear D. CDR3 length equals 15 residues. The germline gives CDR1 MNHNY, CDR2 SVGAGI (reference sequence). The V gene lost 0 bases and the J gene lost 4 bases, with 10 bases spanning the gap.

The rearrangement uses TRBV7-9 and TRBJ2-5, with TRBD2 identical over 7 bases. V gave up 3 bases and J gave up 0 bases; unmatched junction bases: 4. From germline, CDR1 is SEHNR and CDR2 FQNEAQ (reference sequence). The CDR3 length is 15 residues. The CDR3 here is CASSFGLADQETQYF. CDR3 nucleotides: TGTGCCAGCAGCTTTGGTCTAGCGGACCAAGAGACCCAGTACTTC.

This rearrangement joins TRBV20-1 to TRBJ1-4; D is undetermined. The CDR3 has 14 amino acids. Germline V gives CDR1 DFQATT, CDR2 SNEGSKA (reference sequence). V lost 3 bases and J 5 bases, leaving 13 bases between the germline ends. The CDR3 is CSASLAEPNEKLFF. For the CDR3, the DNA is TGCAGTGCTAGTCTGGCGGAACCAAATGAAAAACTGTTTTTT.

This sequence joins TRBV14 and TRBJ2-3; 7 bases fit TRBD1. The CDR3 consists of 16 residues. The germline CDR1 and CDR2 sequences are SGHDN and FVKESK. V trimming: 1 base; J trimming: 9 bases; junction bases outside the gene matches: 13. The CDR3 is CASSQADRWRSTTQYF. For the CDR3, the DNA is TGTGCCAGCAGCCAAGCGGACAGGTGGAGGTCCACAACGCAGTATTTT.

The chain uses TRBV18 and TRBJ2-5, with 7 bases that match TRBD1. With 5 bases clipped from V and 3 bases from J, the junction kept 3 bases outside the gene matches. The length of the CDR3 is 13 residues. In germline, CDR1 is KGHSH, CDR2 LQKENI. The CDR3 loop reads CASSSDREETQYF. The DNA of the CDR3 is TGTGCCAGCTCAAGTGACAGGGAAGAGACCCAGTACTTC.

J is TRBJ2-7 and V is TRBV19; D possibly corresponds to TRBD2 (7 bases). The CDR3 covers 16 residues. Germline CDR1 reads LNHDA; CDR2 reads SQIVND (reference sequence). V was shortened by 5 bases and J by 2 bases, with 19 bases between the two germline ends. CDR3 region: CASSPGGERIPYEQYF. The CDR3 DNA reads TGTGCCAGTAGTCCGGGGGGCGAAAGGATCCCCTACGAGCAGTACTTC.

Concerning this clone itself: A junction end diverges from the germline sequence, so it may reflect a read error. Other DNA sequences in the same sample also yield this CDR3. The gene calls are TRBV6-5 and TRBJ1-1; possibly TRBD1 for D (5 bases). CDR1 is MNHEY and CDR2 is SVGAGI in the germline V gene. The CDR3 contains 14 residues. The CDR3 sequence: CASKSGREHTEAFF. The CDR3 DNA is TGCGCCAGCAAATCAGGCAGGGAACACACTGAAGCTTTCTTT.

The V gene is TRBV15, the J gene TRBJ2-7, with a weak D call TRBD1 (5 bases). Looked up from germline, CDR1 is LNHNV and CDR2 is YYDKDF (reference sequence). The CDR3 spans 16 residues. V shed 3 bases and J shed 5 bases, with 20 bases lying between them. This CDR3 reads CATSSFPARDRHEQYF. The CDR3 nucleotides read TGTGCCACCAGCAGTTTCCCCGCCCGAGACAGACACGAGCAGTACTTC.

The chain employs TRBV5-1 and TRBJ1-1; 8 bases fit TRBD1. Losses at the gene ends were 6 bases for V and 2 bases for J; bases not matched to a gene: 6. The germline gives CDR1 SGHRS, CDR2 YFSETQ. This CDR3 has 14 residues. The CDR3 DNA reads as TGCGCCAGCACAGGGGGCGCCCCTAACACTGAAGCTTTCTTT. It specifies CASTGGAPNTEAFF.

This CDR3 reads CAWSDRALANTIYF. The CDR3 DNA sequence: TGTGCCTGGAGTGACAGGGCTCTGGCAAACACCATATATTTT. This chain connects TRBV30 to TRBJ1-3; perhaps TRBD1 as D (6 bases). V shed 1 base and J shed 6 bases, with 13 bases lying between them. The CDR3 is made up of 14 amino acids. Germline CDR1 reads GTSNPN; CDR2 reads SVGIG (reference sequence).

J is TRBJ1-4 and V is TRBV11-3, with a weak D call TRBD1 (5 bases). The CDR3 is 15 residues long. The V gene's germline CDR1 is SGHNT and CDR2 YENEEA. V shed 3 bases and J shed 7 bases, with 15 bases lying between them. The CDR3 protein is CASSFLSQGGEKLFF. In DNA form, the CDR3 reads TGTGCCAGCAGCTTCCTCTCGCAGGGAGGTGAAAAACTGTTTTTT.

The V and J genes are TRBV7-6 and TRBJ2-3, with a weak D call TRBD2 (5 bases). CDR1 SGHVS and CDR2 FNYEAQ come from the germline V gene. The V gene lost 5 bases and the J gene lost 7 bases, with 19 bases spanning the gap. The CDR3 is 15 residues long. The CDR3 protein is CASSARASPGNTQYF. CDR3 coding DNA: TGTGCCAGCAGCGCCCGGGCTTCTCCCGGGAATACGCAGTATTTT.

The chain joins TRBV3-1 (or the pseudogene TRBV3-2) to TRBJ2-7; 8 positions match TRBD2. Germline V gives CDR1 LGHDT, CDR2 YNNKEL (reference sequence). Trimming took 0 bases from V and 2 from J; bases not matched to a gene: 6. The CDR3 sequence is 16 residues long. The CDR3 bases are TGTGCCAGCAGCCAAGATATCCGGGGGGGCACCTACGAGCAGTACTTC. Protein product: CASSQDIRGGTYEQYF.

This chain joins TRBV2 and TRBJ2-3, with TRBD2 as a possible D gene (6 bases). Trimming pared 4 bases from V and 6 bases from J, leaving 8 bases between. The CDR3 is made up of 12 amino acids. Germline lookup yields CDR1 SNHLY and CDR2 FYNNEI. CDR3 coding DNA: TGTGCCAGCAGTGCACTAGCTGATACGCAGTATTTT. This encodes CASSALADTQYF.

The gene calls are TRBV27 and TRBJ2-3; 9 bases agree with TRBD2. The CDR3 sequence is 15 residues long. Germline loops: CDR1 MNHEY, CDR2 SMNVEV (reference sequence). V lost 1 base to trimming and J lost 6 bases; unmatched junction nucleotides: 5. Here the CDR3 reads CASSLLGLARDTQYF. DNA of the CDR3: TGTGCCAGCAGTTTATTGGGACTAGCCCGGGATACGCAGTATTTT.

The chain has TRBV19 and TRBJ1-2; 8 bases are a match to TRBD1. CDR1 is LNHDA, CDR2 SQIVND, per germline (reference sequence). The CDR3 spans 14 residues. The junction had 8 bases not matched to a gene; V was cut back by 4 bases and J by 7 bases. The CDR3 DNA reads TGTGCCAGTAGTACCAGCCAGGGGGCTGTTGGCTACACCTTC. This codes for CASSTSQGAVGYTF.

V gene TRBV19 combines with J gene TRBJ2-5; D may be TRBD2 (6 bases). The CDR3 runs to 11 residues. Germline loops: CDR1 LNHDA, CDR2 SQIVND (reference sequence). V was clipped by 5 bases and J by 5 bases, with 6 bases between them. DNA of the CDR3: TGTGCCAGTAGTGGAGGGGAGACCCAGTACTTC. It translates to CASSGGETQYF.